What follows are 28 T cell receptor beta chains derived from one specimen sequenced in a study of early T cells in non-severe SARS-CoV-2 infection (dated by TCRdb to about 2021). The library was obtained by 5' RACE. For sequencing, a NextSeq 500 was employed. TCRdb reran the public reads through fastp at Q25 and MiXCR, keeping productive beta chains. Each entry merges the rows of one CDR3 protein and shows their most common DNA and genes. This sample lists tens of thousands of distinct CDR3 sequences; 18% were detected once. Over 8% of the sample goes to the ten largest clones. The input for sequencing was whole blood, taken at baseline. These receptors all stem from an adult who was a healthcare worker with PCR-confirmed SARS-CoV-2 infection or an uninfected control (not recorded which).

This clonotype was seen a handful of times. The CDR3 loop reads CASSPRDRGSLEQYF. CDR3 nucleotide sequence: TGTGCCAGTAGTCCCCGGGACAGGGGTAGCCTCGAGCAGTACTTC. The chain has TRBV19 and TRBJ2-7; TRBD1 aligns across 10 bases. The ends lost 5 bases at V and 6 bases at J; junction bases unmatched: 10. CDR1 and CDR2 (germline): LNHDA, SQIVND (reference sequence). CDR3 length: 15 amino acids.

The chain recombines TRBV2 with TRBJ2-2; tentatively, D is TRBD1 (7 bases). Germline assignment: CDR1 SNHLY and CDR2 FYNNEI. The CDR3 consists of 14 residues. V was shortened by 9 bases and J by 5 bases, with 16 bases between the two germline ends. CDR3 sequence: CASLATGRTGELFF. The CDR3 DNA reads as TGTGCCAGTCTAGCGACAGGGCGGACCGGGGAGCTGTTTTTT.

This clonotype was detected a few times. The chain joins TRBV6-6 to TRBJ2-7; TRBD2 aligns across 8 bases. J lost 0 bases, V lost 9 bases, and 1 base had no gene match. The CDR3 runs to 12 residues. Germline CDR1 reads MNHNY; CDR2 reads SVGAGI (reference sequence). The DNA for the CDR3 is TGTGCCAGTAGCGGGAACTCCTACGAGCAGTACTTC. Protein: CASSGNSYEQYF.

For the CDR3, the DNA is TGTGCCAGCAGCTCGCGGCAGGGGGCACATGAGCAGTTCTTC. Translating gives CASSSRQGAHEQFF. This sequence joins TRBV7-9 and TRBJ2-1; 8 bases fit TRBD1. CDR3 length: 14 amino acids. CDR1 and CDR2 from the germline V gene are SEHNR and FQNEAQ (reference sequence). V was pared by 4 bases and J by 8 bases, with 7 bases of the junction left unmatched.

Relative to its sample, this clonotype is medium-sized. This chain connects TRBV18 to TRBJ2-7, with D perhaps matching TRBD2 (6 bases). The CDR3 has 14 amino acids. Germline V lookup: CDR1 KGHSH, CDR2 LQKENI. Trimming took off 5 bases at V and 3 bases at J, with 14 bases between the two ends. CDR3: CASSFGGRSYEQYF. CDR3 nucleotides: TGTGCCAGCTCATTCGGGGGACGGAGCTACGAGCAGTACTTC.

In this sample, this clonotype turned up a few times. The genes are TRBV20-1 and TRBJ2-7; 7 bases are a match to TRBD2. V shed 0 bases, J shed 6 bases, and the junction held 8 bases outside the gene matches. The CDR3 runs 14 residues. CDR1 is DFQATT, CDR2 SNEGSKA, per germline (reference sequence). The CDR3 reads CSARDGGRVAEQYF. CDR3 in DNA: TGCAGTGCTAGAGACGGGGGGAGGGTAGCCGAGCAGTACTTC.

The chain carries TRBV6-5 and TRBJ2-1, with D hard to call. From germline, CDR1 is MNHEY and CDR2 SVGAGI. V lost 2 bases and J lost 6, with 8 bases in between. CDR3 length: 13 residues. CDR3 sequence (DNA): TGTGCCAGCAGTTACGATGCCACCAATGAGCAGTTCTTC. Amino acid sequence: CASSYDATNEQFF.

The V call is TRBV12-3 or TRBV12-4, the J call TRBJ2-1, with 7 bases aligning to TRBD2. V lost 4 bases, J lost 1 base, and 7 bases stayed unmatched. This CDR3 region has 16 residues. The CDR3 is CASSSSSGRSYNEQFF. CDR3 in DNA: TGTGCCAGCAGTTCCTCTAGCGGTAGATCCTACAATGAGCAGTTCTTC.

The V and J genes are TRBV6-2 or TRBV6-3 and TRBJ1-1; perhaps TRBD1 as D (6 bases). Per the germline V gene, CDR1 is MNHEY and CDR2 is SVGEGT. V shed 3 bases and J shed 1 base, with 18 bases lying between them. The CDR3 has 17 amino acids. CDR3 residues: CASSYYVRGIQNTEAFF. The CDR3 DNA sequence: TGTGCCAGCAGTTATTATGTTAGGGGGATACAGAACACTGAAGCTTTCTTT.

The chain carries TRBV18 and TRBJ1-3; D is unclear. This CDR3 is built from 14 residues. The germline CDR1 and CDR2 sequences are KGHSH and LQKENI. Trimming removed 1 base at V and 0 bases at J, with 4 bases between. The CDR3 nucleotides read TGTGCCAGCTCACCACAGGGCTCTGGAAACACCATATATTTT. Its translation is CASSPQGSGNTIYF.

This clonotype was detected a few times. The junction differs from germline at one of its ends, possibly a read error. The chain recombines TRBV5-1 with TRBJ2-2, with 7 bases fitting TRBD1. This CDR3 has 15 amino acids. Germline CDR1 reads SGHRS; CDR2 reads YFSETQ. The CDR3 protein is CVSSVTGYNTGELFF. CDR3 sequence (DNA): TGCGTCAGCAGCGTGACAGGGTATAACACCGGGGAGCTGTTTTTT.

The chain links TRBV25-1 to TRBJ1-1, with D perhaps matching TRBD1 (6 bases). Germline values: CDR1 MGHDK, CDR2 SYGVNS. The CDR3 has 14 amino acids. V was cut by 1 base and J by 4 bases, with 10 bases left in between. The CDR3 region is CASSEWGGGTEAFF. DNA for the CDR3: TGTGCCAGCAGTGAATGGGGGGGCGGCACTGAAGCTTTCTTT.

This clonotype occurred a few times. The J gene is TRBJ1-2, the V gene TRBV28, with a weak D call TRBD1 (6 bases). Per germline, CDR1 MDHEN and CDR2 SYDVKM. The CDR3 extends over 14 amino acids. Deletions cut 7 bases from V and 4 bases from J, with 16 bases between. The CDR3 loop reads CASTPNRAVYGYTF. The CDR3 DNA reads as TGTGCCAGCACCCCAAACAGGGCTGTCTATGGCTACACCTTC.

In regard to this clonotype: This sequence may be a read error, since a much larger clone differs from it by one base. The chain combines TRBV11-2 with TRBJ2-7; 8 bases agree with TRBD1. The CDR3 extends over 16 amino acids. The germline gives CDR1 SGHAT, CDR2 FQNNGV. Unmatched junction bases numbered 12, after V lost 5 bases and J lost 3 bases. CDR3 sequence: CASSQLSRQGSYEQYF. CDR3 DNA sequence: TGTGCCAGCAGCCAACTGTCCCGACAGGGGAGCTACGAGCAGTACTTC.

The V gene is TRBV12-3 or TRBV12-4, the J gene TRBJ1-5; 7 bases fit TRBD1. The CDR3 consists of 15 residues. After removal of 4 bases from V and 4 bases from J, the junction contained 7 bases not matched to a gene. CDR3 region: CASSSQGIGNQPQHF. In DNA, the CDR3 is TGTGCCAGCAGTTCACAGGGGATAGGGAATCAGCCCCAGCATTTT.

The table lists this clonotype with a few counts. This chain joins TRBV19 and TRBJ1-2, with no clear D. CDR1 LNHDA and CDR2 SQIVND come from the germline V gene (reference sequence). The CDR3 is made up of 11 amino acids. Between the trimmed V and J ends, which lost 6 bases and 8 bases, there was a span of 10 bases. This CDR3 is CASSDRLGYTF. CDR3 nucleotide sequence: TGTGCCAGTAGCGATAGACTCGGCTACACCTTC. The whole variable domain, filled in from reference TRBV19 and TRBJ1-2, reads DGGITQSPKYLFRKEGQNVTLSCEQNLNHDAMYWYRQDPGQGLRLIYYSQIVNDFQKGDIAEGYSVSREKKESFPLTVTSAQKNPTAFYLCASSDRLGYTFGSGTRLTVV.

The chain has TRBV11-2 and TRBJ2-3; weak D call: TRBD2 (6 bases). The CDR3 spans 13 residues. The ends were cut back, 3 bases at V and 4 bases at J, with 8 bases in the middle. Germline-derived CDR1 and CDR2 are SGHAT and FQNNGV. CDR3 region: CASSLGLSDTQYF. The CDR3 DNA reads as TGTGCCAGCAGCTTGGGACTTTCAGATACGCAGTATTTT.

The rearrangement uses TRBV20-1 and TRBJ1-2; 9 nucleotides agree with TRBD1. CDR1 and CDR2 from the germline V gene are DFQATT and SNEGSKA (reference sequence). The V segment lost 6 bases and the J segment 2 bases; nucleotides outside the gene matches: 4. This CDR3 contains 13 residues. The CDR3 DNA follows: TGCAGTGCCCTGGGACAGGGAAACTATGGCTACACCTTC. Its translation: CSALGQGNYGYTF.

The chain uses TRBV14 and TRBJ2-2, with 10 bases fitting TRBD1. This CDR3 is built from 15 residues. The trim removed 4 bases at V and 4 bases at J, leaving 3 bases unmatched. Germline values: CDR1 SGHDN, CDR2 FVKESK. The CDR3 DNA is TGTGCCAGCAGCCCCTGGACAGGGGGCACCGGGGAGCTGTTTTTT. This translates into CASSPWTGGTGELFF.

J is TRBJ2-7 and V is TRBV12-5; TRBD1 might be the D (6 bases). This CDR3 is built from 16 residues. Looked up from germline, CDR1 is LGHNT and CDR2 is FRNRAP. Deletions cut 5 bases from V and 7 bases from J, with 24 bases between. CDR3 region: CASGRLLDRLGREQYF. The CDR3 nucleotides read TGTGCTAGTGGTCGTCTCCTCGACAGGCTTGGGCGTGAGCAGTACTTC.

This clonotype appeared a single time. A much larger clone lies one base from this, so it may be a read error. The chain employs TRBV29-1 and TRBJ1-1, with 7 bases aligning to TRBD1. The CDR3 contains 15 residues. The J segment lost 3 bases and the V segment lost 6 bases, leaving 13 bases of the junction unmatched. Germline CDR1 reads SQVTM; CDR2 reads ANQGSEA. The CDR3 reads CSVKSPFQGDTEAFF. CDR3 DNA: TGCAGCGTCAAGAGCCCGTTCCAGGGGGACACTGAAGCTTTCTTT.

The chain uses TRBV12-3 or TRBV12-4 and TRBJ1-6; D is uncertain. This CDR3 has 14 amino acids. Between the trimmed V and J ends, which lost 6 bases and 9 bases, there was a span of 15 bases. The DNA for the CDR3 is TGTGCCAGCAGCTACTTTGGGGATGTTTCACCCCTCCACTTT. It yields the protein CASSYFGDVSPLHF.

The CDR3 is CASSYLQGLNTEAFF. CDR3 nucleotide sequence: TGTGCCAGCAGTTACCTACAGGGTTTGAACACTGAAGCTTTCTTT. The rearrangement uses TRBV6-5 and TRBJ1-1, with D perhaps TRBD1 (6 bases). Looked up from germline, CDR1 is MNHEY and CDR2 is SVGAGI. The ends were cut back, 2 bases at V and 0 bases at J, with 10 bases in the middle. This CDR3 is 15 amino acids long.

This clonotype was seen many times. This rearrangement joins TRBV25-1 to TRBJ1-2; unclear D gene. Germline CDR1 reads MGHDK; CDR2 reads SYGVNS. The length of the CDR3 is 12 residues. V was trimmed by 3 bases and J by 2 bases, leaving 4 bases between them. CDR3 sequence reads: CASSDLNYGYTF. CDR3 DNA: TGTGCCAGCAGTGATTTGAACTATGGCTACACCTTC.

This chain connects TRBV7-8 to TRBJ1-1, with D unclear. This CDR3 has 12 amino acids. The ends were cut back, 0 bases at V and 5 bases at J, with 4 bases in the middle. Germline CDR1 and CDR2: SGHVS and FQNEAQ. The CDR3 DNA reads as TGTGCCAGCAGCTTAGCGGTTACTGAAGCTTTCTTT. Its protein product is CASSLAVTEAFF.

This clonotype was counted between two and nine times. The CDR3 protein is CAGQSGGNSNQPQHF. CDR3 DNA sequence: TGTGCCGGCCAATCCGGCGGGAATAGCAATCAGCCCCAGCATTTT. V usage is TRBV28 and J usage is TRBJ1-5; D is uncertain. The germline V and J ends were trimmed by 11 bases and 0 bases, with 17 bases remaining between them. The CDR3 length is 15 residues. Germline CDR1 MDHEN, CDR2 SYDVKM.

The chain is built from TRBV6-6 and TRBJ1-2; 7 positions agree with TRBD1. V was clipped by 5 bases and J by 2 bases; unmatched bases: 5. The CDR3 is made up of 14 amino acids. In germline, CDR1 is MNHNY, CDR2 SVGAGI (reference sequence). The CDR3 spells CASSKGAENYGYTF. The CDR3 region has the DNA TGTGCCAGCAGTAAGGGGGCGGAAAACTATGGCTACACCTTC.

This clonotype was recorded a few times. The chain couples TRBV2 to TRBJ2-7; the D is unclear. Trimming left V 7 bases short and J 1 base short, with 8 bases between. Germline values: CDR1 SNHLY, CDR2 FYNNEI. The CDR3 consists of 12 residues. CDR3 region: CASTGQSYEQYF. The CDR3, as DNA: TGTGCCAGCACCGGTCAGTCCTACGAGCAGTACTTC.